Listed below are T cell receptor beta chains from one sample, sequenced in a study of response to subunit inactivated influenza vaccine. A single record per CDR3 protein comes from TCRdb applying MiXCR to the RT-PCR reads. Here the sample spans more than 450,000 distinct CDR3 sequences, about 8% being singletons. This material consisted of PBMCs from blood, taken 23 months after vaccination. These receptors came from a man between 50 and 70 years old who received an inactivated influenza vaccine. The CDR3 runs from the conserved cysteine through the conserved F or W. Each record gives: clone size, J gene, D gene, V gene, CDR3 DNA, CDR3 protein. D genes are given only for firm matches. For some rows the clone size is stated as once, few or many, or as a class when expanded; others skip it.

>many|TRBJ2-7|.|TRBV5-1
TGCGCCAGCAGCCCGTCGGGGACCCGACGCGAGCAGTACTTC
CASSPSGTRREQYF
>.|TRBJ1-1|TRBD1|TRBV28
TGTGCCAGCAGTTCTCCAGCTACAGGGGGCACTGGAGCTTTCTTT
CASSSPATGGTGAFF
>few|TRBJ2-3|.|TRBV27
TGTGCCAGCAGTTTAAACGCGTGGAGGGCCGGAGATACGCAGTATTTT
CASSLNAWRAGDTQYF
>few|TRBJ1-4|.|TRBV25-1
TGTGCCAGCCGTCCAACCGGGACGCTAGGGGCTAATGAAAAACTGTTTTTT
CASRPTGTLGANEKLFF
>.|TRBJ2-5|TRBD1|TRBV7-2
TGTGCCAGCAGACTCACAGGGGGCGAAGAGACCCAGTACTTC
CASRLTGGEETQYF
>.|TRBJ1-2|.|TRBV5-6
TGTGCCAGGGGCCCCGGGGTCCTCTGCTACACCTTC
CARGPGVLCYTF
>many|TRBJ2-1|.|TRBV28
TGTGCCAGCAGTTGGCAGGGGATCAATGAGCAGTTCTTC
CASSWQGINEQFF
>once|TRBJ2-7|.|TRBV20-1
TGCAGTGCAAGATTTGTACGGGCTCCGGGGGAGCAGTACTTC
CSARFVRAPGEQYF
>.|TRBJ2-1|TRBD2|TRBV15
TGTGCCACCAGCACCCTAGCGGGAGGAACCTACAATGAGCAGTTCTTC
CATSTLAGGTYNEQFF
>.|TRBJ1-6|TRBD1|TRBV6-5
TGTGCCAGCAGTTACACAGCGGACAGGGTAGAATCACCCCTCCACTTT
CASSYTADRVESPLHF
>few|TRBJ2-5|.|TRBV28
TGTGCCAGCAGGAGCGGGAGAGCTACTAACAGGGGGACCCAGTACTTC
CASRSGRATNRGTQYF
>.|TRBJ2-3|.|TRBV27
TGTGCCAGCAGTTTACGGTTTTGGCGGGAAAGCACAGATACGCAGTATTTT
CASSLRFWRESTDTQYF
>few|TRBJ1-2|TRBD1|TRBV10-3
TGTGCCACCCTGACAGGGGGGAACTATGGCTACACCTTC
CATLTGGNYGYTF
>.|TRBJ2-1|.|TRBV29-1
TGCAGCGTTGGGGCGGGGTTCCATGAGCAGTTCTTC
CSVGAGFHEQFF
>.|TRBJ2-7|.|TRBV5-5
TGTGCCAGCAGCTTTGGGAGGTGGGACGAGCAGTACTTC
CASSFGRWDEQYF
>few|TRBJ1-1|.|TRBV6-5
TGTGCCAGCAGTTACGGGGGGATGGGTAACACTGAAGCTTTCTTT
CASSYGGMGNTEAFF
>few|TRBJ2-1|TRBD2|TRBV14
TGTGCCAGCAGCCAAGGCGGGAGGATTTACAATGAGCAGTTCTTC
CASSQGGRIYNEQFF
>many|TRBJ1-1|.|TRBV5-1
TGCGCCAGCAGCCCGGGAGTCCTTCTGAACACTGAAGCTTTCTTT
CASSPGVLLNTEAFF
>.|TRBJ2-5|.|TRBV5-1
TGCGCCAGCAACCTAAGGGGGGACAGCGGAGAGACCCAGTACTTC
CASNLRGDSGETQYF
>.|TRBJ2-2|.|TRBV5-5
TGTGCCAGCAGCTTGGCATCGAACAGGGTGGCCGGGGAGCTGTTTTTT
CASSLASNRVAGELFF
>.|TRBJ1-2|.|TRBV5-1
TGCGCCAGCAGCCCGCAAACAGAAGGCGGGGGTCACTATGGCTACACCTTC
CASSPQTEGGGHYGYTF
>.|TRBJ2-7|.|TRBV11-2
TGTGCCAGCAGCTTAGGGGGCCTGGACTCCTACGAGCAGTACTTC
CASSLGGLDSYEQYF
>.|TRBJ2-1|TRBD2|TRBV4-3
TGCGCCAGCAGCCAAGTTTACCCCTCTAGCGGGAGGAATTTCTACAATGAGCAGTTCTTC
CASSQVYPSSGRNFYNEQFF
>many|TRBJ2-3|TRBD1|TRBV12-3/TRBV12-4
TGTGCCAGCAGTTCCCCGGGACAGGGCACAGATACGCAGTATTTT
CASSSPGQGTDTQYF
>many|TRBJ1-5|.|TRBV28
TGTGCCAGCAGTTTAAAGTGGGCGGGAATCGGTCAGCCCCAGCATTTT
CASSLKWAGIGQPQHF
>many|TRBJ1-2|.|TRBV7-9
TGTGCCAGCAGCGGCTCTTGGGGGCCCGACTATGGCTACACCTTC
CASSGSWGPDYGYTF
>many|TRBJ2-2|TRBD1|TRBV20-1
TGCAGTGCCCCACGACAGGGGATTCGAATCACCGGGGAGCTGTTTTTT
CSAPRQGIRITGELFF
>few|TRBJ2-7|TRBD2|TRBV27
TGTGCCAGCAGACCCGGACTAGCGGGTCTCTCCTACGAGCAGTACTTC
CASRPGLAGLSYEQYF